The 17 T cell receptor beta chains reported below all come from one sample, sequenced in a study of beta chain features in type 1 diabetes. Study results and caveats: People with Type 1 diabetes carried modestly yet significantly shorter TCRB CDR3s in all four CD4+ subsets.

The antigens these receptors bind are not known. Investigators reverse transcribed all isolated RNA, so they sequenced expressed TCRB transcripts. Sequencing used immunoSEQ multiplex PCR; TCRdb keeps in-frame clones, though not all of them. The sample carries approximately 240,000 clones, roughly 17% recorded once. Sequencing was carried out using naive CD4+ T cells from blood. The receptors come from a man aged 25 to 45 with type 1 diabetes.

This clone came up a few times. V gene TRBV4-1 combines with J gene TRBJ2-5; 8 nucleotides agree with TRBD2. The V gene end was trimmed by 0 bases and the J gene end by 5 bases; junction bases not matched to a gene: 17. Germline CDR1 MGHRA, CDR2 YSYEKL. The CDR3 extends over 19 amino acids. CDR3 DNA sequence: TGCGCCAGCAGCCAAGATCGTTCGGCCGGAGCGGGAGTCAAGGAGACCCAGTACTTC. Its translation is CASSQDRSAGAGVKETQYF.

The sample holds a few counts of this clone. The CDR3 loop is CASSGLAGTGMGFF. Here the CDR3 DNA reads TGTGCCAGTAGCGGACTAGCGGGAACGGGAATGGGGTTCTTC. The chain employs TRBV19 and TRBJ2-1, with 12 bases aligning to TRBD2. CDR1 and CDR2 (germline): LNHDA, SQIVND (reference sequence). The CDR3 consists of 14 residues. J was trimmed by 15 bases and V by 6 bases; bases with no gene match: 12.

In its sample, this clone was seen a few times. The V call is TRBV27, the J call TRBJ1-1; unclear D gene. Trimming shortened V by 4 bases and J by 7 bases, and 7 bases separated the two germline ends. The CDR3 has 11 amino acids. Germline CDR1 reads MNHEY; CDR2 reads SMNVEV (reference sequence). This chain's CDR3 is CASSSKVEAFF. DNA for the CDR3: TGTGCCAGCAGTTCGAAAGTTGAAGCTTTCTTT.

The chain is built from TRBV7-6 and TRBJ2-5; no reliable D call. CDR1 and CDR2 from the germline V gene are SGHVS and FNYEAQ. The CDR3 runs 13 residues. The ends were cut back, 0 bases at V and 5 bases at J, with 7 bases in the middle. CDR3 in DNA: TGTGCCAGCAGCTTAGCGTGGCAGGAGACCCAGTACTTC. Translated, it gives CASSLAWQETQYF.

J is TRBJ1-5 and V is TRBV7-2; D unclear. Germline values: CDR1 SGHTA, CDR2 FQGNSA. This CDR3 comprises 13 residues. The V gene lost 3 bases and the J gene lost 0 bases, with 3 bases spanning the gap. This CDR3 reads CASSFSSNQPQHF. Here the CDR3 DNA reads TGTGCCAGCAGCTTTAGTAGCAATCAGCCCCAGCATTTT. Using reference TRBV7-2 and TRBJ1-5 for the parts outside the CDR3, the full variable domain is GAGVSQSPSNKVTEKGKDVELRCDPISGHTALYWYRQSLGQGLEFLIYFQGNSAPDKSGLPSDRFSAERTGGSVSTLTIQRTQQEDSAVYLCASSFSSNQPQHFGDGTRLSIL.

The V and J genes are TRBV9 and TRBJ2-1; 10 bases are a match to TRBD1. The CDR3 is 15 amino acids. Germline trimming cut 2 bases from V and 8 bases from J; bases unmatched to any gene: 7. Germline CDR1 is SGDLS and CDR2 is YYNGEE. This CDR3 reads CASSVDRGQPDEQFF. The CDR3 DNA reads TGTGCCAGCAGCGTCGACAGGGGGCAACCCGATGAGCAGTTCTTC.

A few counts support this clone. The chain is built from TRBV7-2 and TRBJ2-6; the D is unclear. The CDR3 is 13 residues long. Germline values: CDR1 SGHTA, CDR2 FQGNSA. V lost 6 bases and J lost 0, with 3 bases in between. The CDR3 nucleotides read TGTGCCAGCAGGATCTCTGGGGCCAACGTCCTGACTTTC. It yields the protein CASRISGANVLTF. The full variable domain, completed using reference TRBV7-2 and TRBJ2-6, is GAGVSQSPSNKVTEKGKDVELRCDPISGHTALYWYRQSLGQGLEFLIYFQGNSAPDKSGLPSDRFSAERTGGSVSTLTIQRTQQEDSAVYLCASRISGANVLTFGAGSRLTVL.

In its sample, this clone was seen a few times. The V and J genes are TRBV7-2 and TRBJ2-7; D is uncertain. This CDR3 has 14 residues. Trimming stripped 1 base from V and 2 bases from J, with 9 bases between. Looked up from germline, CDR1 is SGHTA and CDR2 is FQGNSA. Here the CDR3 reads CASSLERSTYEQYF. The CDR3 nucleotides are TGTGCCAGCAGCTTAGAACGGAGCACCTACGAGCAGTACTTC.

This clone was seen a handful of times. This chain joins TRBV5-1 and TRBJ2-5; D ambiguous. CDR3 size: 15 residues. Germline loops: CDR1 SGHRS, CDR2 YFSETQ. V lost 0 bases to trimming and J lost 2 bases, with 11 bases between them. The CDR3 protein is CASSLELLKQETQYF. CDR3 in DNA: TGCGCCAGCAGCTTGGAACTGCTAAAGCAAGAGACCCAGTACTTC.

The chain recombines TRBV7-2 with TRBJ2-2, with 7 bases aligning to TRBD2. Germline lookup yields CDR1 SGHTA and CDR2 FQGNSA. Unmatched junction bases numbered 3, after V lost 3 bases and J lost 5 bases. The CDR3 length is 14 residues. CDR3 coding DNA: TGTGCCAGCAGCTTGACTAGCTGGACCGGGGAGCTGTTTTTT. This codes for CASSLTSWTGELFF.

In this sample, this clone turned up a few times. This chain links TRBV10-3 with TRBJ1-1; 10 bases agree with TRBD1. This CDR3 is built from 14 residues. J was trimmed by 5 bases and V by 6 bases; bases with no gene match: 6. Germline V CDR1 and CDR2: ENHRY, SYGVKD. CDR3: CAIRRQGAITEAFF. CDR3 DNA sequence: TGTGCCATCAGGCGACAGGGGGCAATAACTGAAGCTTTCTTT.

This clone was picked up a small number of times. This chain uses TRBV9 with TRBJ2-3, with TRBD1 matching 10 bases. CDR1 and CDR2 (germline): SGDLS, YYNGEE. The CDR3 has 15 residues. The V segment lost 3 bases and the J segment 7 bases; nucleotides outside the gene matches: 8. The CDR3 is CASSASGTGANTQYF. The DNA for the CDR3 is TGTGCCAGCAGCGCTTCCGGGACAGGGGCGAATACGCAGTATTTT.

The chain's CDR3 is CASSRSTAGGPGNEQFF. In nucleotides, the CDR3 is TGCGCCAGCAGCCGAAGTACGGCGGGAGGGCCTGGCAATGAGCAGTTCTTC. The V call is TRBV4-1, the J call TRBJ2-1; 9 nucleotides align to TRBD2. The CDR3 spans 17 residues. V shed 4 bases and J 6 bases; nucleotides not matched to a gene: 13. Germline V gene data show CDR1 as MGHRA and CDR2 as YSYEKL.

This clone was counted a few times. J is TRBJ1-3 and V is TRBV29-1; 7 nucleotides line up with TRBD1. V was clipped by 6 bases and J by 2 bases; unmatched bases: 4. This CDR3 spans 13 amino acids. In germline, CDR1 is SQVTM, CDR2 ANQGSEA. CDR3 bases: TGCAGCGTCGACAGGGTCACTGGAAACACCATATATTTT. Translated, it gives CSVDRVTGNTIYF.

The V and J genes are TRBV29-1 and TRBJ1-1; tentative D call: TRBD1 (5 bases). CDR3 length: 12 amino acids. The germline gives CDR1 SQVTM, CDR2 ANQGSEA. The V gene lost 6 bases and the J gene lost 2 bases, with 10 bases spanning the gap. The DNA of the CDR3 is TGCAGCGTCCAGGGCCATAACACTGAAGCTTTCTTT. It encodes CSVQGHNTEAFF. The full variable domain, with the rest looked up from reference TRBV29-1 and TRBJ1-1, is SAVISQKPSRDICQRGTSLTIQCQVDSQVTMMFWYRQQPGQSLTLIATANQGSEATYESGFVIDKFPISRPNLTFSTLTVSNMSPEDSSIYLCSVQGHNTEAFFGQGTRLTVV.

The chain employs TRBV5-1 and TRBJ2-1, with D perhaps being TRBD1 or TRBD2 (6 bases each). CDR1 SGHRS and CDR2 YFSETQ come from the germline V gene. The CDR3 length is 14 residues. The CDR3 DNA follows: TGCCCCCTTTGGGCGGGAAAGGGGGGCCATGAGCAGTTCTTC. Protein: CPLWAGKGGHEQFF. The full variable domain, with the rest looked up from reference TRBV5-1 and TRBJ2-1, is KAGVTQTPRYLIKTRGQQVTLSCSPISGHRSVSWYQQTPGQGLQFLFEYFSETQRNKGNFPGRFSGRQFSNSRSEMNVSTLELGDSALYLCPLWAGKGGHEQFFGPGTRLTVL.

V is TRBV29-1 and J is TRBJ2-1; TRBD2 aligns across 13 bases. This CDR3 contains 16 residues. With V trimmed by 7 bases and J by 2 bases, 8 bases remained unmatched. Germline V gives CDR1 SQVTM, CDR2 ANQGSEA. The CDR3 sequence is CSATSGRAGTYNEQFF. CDR3 DNA: TGCAGCGCCACTAGCGGGAGGGCCGGGACCTACAATGAGCAGTTCTTC.